A single sample is the source of the 7 T cell receptor beta chains below, sequenced in a study of early T cells in non-severe SARS-CoV-2 infection. TCRdb re-analysed the 5' RACE reads in MiXCR, keeping a single row per CDR3 protein. Of tens of thousands of distinct CDR3 sequences listed, around 13% are singletons. Material for sequencing was whole blood. All receptors come from an adult who was a healthcare worker with PCR-confirmed SARS-CoV-2 infection or an uninfected control (not recorded which).

This clonotype was counted many times. V usage is TRBV28 and J usage is TRBJ2-3; D possibly corresponds to TRBD1 (5 bases). In germline, CDR1 is MDHEN, CDR2 SYDVKM. The CDR3 sequence is 14 residues long. Trimming shortened V by 6 bases and J by 7 bases, and 17 bases separated the two germline ends. CDR3 DNA sequence: TGTGCCAGCAGACCGTCCGACAGTTTGCATACGCAGTATTTT. Its protein product is CASRPSDSLHTQYF.

This clonotype was seen at least ten times. CDR3 bases: TGTGCCAGTAGTCCCTGGACAAGCGGGAGAGGAAAAGATACGCAGTATTTT. Translation: CASSPWTSGRGKDTQYF. J is TRBJ2-3 and V is TRBV19; 8 nucleotides line up with TRBD2. Trimming cost V 5 bases and J 5 bases; bases outside gene matches: 15. The CDR3 covers 17 residues. Germline CDR1 LNHDA, CDR2 SQIVND (reference sequence).

There are many counts of this clonotype. V usage is TRBV7-2 and J usage is TRBJ1-1, with D possibly being TRBD1 (5 bases). This CDR3 has 14 amino acids. Looked up from germline, CDR1 is SGHTA and CDR2 is FQGNSA. The V end was cut by 2 bases, the J end by 3 bases, with 10 bases between. CDR3 amino acids: CASSLFFRDTEAFF. CDR3 in DNA: TGTGCCAGCAGCTTATTTTTCAGGGACACTGAAGCTTTCTTT.

This clonotype has at least ten counts. The chain couples TRBV6-1 to TRBJ2-7, with 9 bases aligning to TRBD1. This CDR3 comprises 15 residues. V gave up 3 bases and J gave up 1 base; unmatched junction bases: 4. Germline V gene lookup returns CDR1 MNHNS and CDR2 SASEGT. The CDR3 DNA sequence: TGTGCCAGCAGTGACCGACAGGGGGGATCCTACGAGCAGTACTTC. It encodes CASSDRQGGSYEQYF.

This clonotype was seen repeatedly, ten times or more. Germline is not matched at one junction end, which may reflect a read error. The chain links TRBV18 to TRBJ2-1, with TRBD1 matching 10 bases. This CDR3 is 16 amino acids long. The germline gives CDR1 KGHSH, CDR2 LQKENI. CDR3 amino acids: CASSPGGQGSYNEQFF. The CDR3 DNA is TGTGCCAGCTCACCAGGGGGACAGGGGTCCTACAATGAACAGTTCTTC.

By its share, this clonotype is medium-sized. This chain uses TRBV9 with TRBJ1-1; TRBD1 is a possible D gene (6 bases). CDR1 SGDLS and CDR2 YYNGEE come from the germline V gene. Trimming removed 4 bases from V and 7 bases from J, with 20 bases in between. This CDR3 has 15 amino acids. Here the CDR3 reads CASSLGGREGSEAFF. The CDR3 DNA sequence: TGTGCCAGCAGCTTGGGGGGCAGAGAGGGAAGTGAAGCTTTCTTT.

The V call is TRBV7-2, the J call TRBJ2-3; D is ambiguous. From germline, CDR1 is SGHTA and CDR2 FQGNSA. Trimming removed 5 bases at V and 9 bases at J, with 12 bases between. The CDR3 sequence is 12 residues long. CDR3 nucleotide sequence: TGTGCCAGCAGCCCCGAGTCCAAGACGCAGTATTTT. Translating gives CASSPESKTQYF.